Sequencing of this TCR beta chain was carried out in a study of PD-1 blockade in classical Hodgkin lymphoma. Whole-study results and caveats: Lower baseline TCR diversity was reported for newly diagnosed patients than for healthy donors. It was among complete responders that baseline diversity resembled that of newly diagnosed patients.

The method was immunoSEQ multiplex PCR; TCRdb's version includes in-frame clones alone and lacks a portion of them. The sample contains 30,000 to 45,000 clones, around 63% of which appear only once. With respect to this clone: The antigen remains unidentified. Other DNA sequences in the sample encode the same CDR3.

Every patient had relapsed following autologous stem cell transplantation, and cohorts differed in brentuximab vedotin exposure. The CDR3 runs to 15 residues. CDR1 and CDR2 (germline): MNHEY, SMNVEV (reference sequence). Trimming cost V 5 bases and J 2 bases; bases outside gene matches: 3. The TCR originated in a human donor with classical Hodgkin lymphoma. J is TRBJ2-1 and V is TRBV27, with 10 positions matching TRBD2. The sample in question was peripheral blood mononuclear cells (PBMCs), obtained before the second cycle of nivolumab. The CDR3 reads CASSGTSGAYNEQFF. In DNA, the CDR3 is TGTGCCAGCAGTGGAACTAGCGGGGCCTACAATGAGCAGTTCTTC.